A selection of T cell receptor beta chains follows, all from one sample in a study of vaccination and CD4 T cells after COVID-19. These receptors' targets are unknown. TCRdb processed the PCR reads anew with MiXCR; each CDR3 protein has one entry. In the table there are more than 4,000 distinct CDR3 sequences, roughly 50% of which are singletons. The specimen was CD4+ T cells from blood, cultured in vitro. These receptors all come from a human donor who had recovered from COVID-19. The CDR3 runs from the conserved cysteine through the conserved F or W. D genes are given only for firm matches. Clone sizes are given selectively: once, few, many, or a class where the clone is expanded.

size	J	V	D	DNA	CDR3
NA	TRBJ1-3	TRBV20-1	NA	TGCAGTGCTAGGGACTTCCCCTCTGGAAACACCATATATTTT	CSARDFPSGNTIYF
NA	TRBJ2-2	TRBV5-1	TRBD1	TGCGCCAGCAGCTCTCAGACAGGGTTAGGAACCGGGGAGCTGTTTTTT	CASSSQTGLGTGELFF
once	TRBJ2-7	TRBV5-1	TRBD1	TGCGCCAGCAGCTCCGGACAGGGGAACCCCTACGAGCAGTACTTC	CASSSGQGNPYEQYF
once	TRBJ2-1	TRBV20-1	TRBD2	TGCAGTGCTAGATCCCTGCGGGAGGGCACCAATAGGCAGTTCTTC	CSARSLREGTNRQFF
NA	TRBJ1-5	TRBV27	TRBD1	TGTGCCAGCACCCCCCGGACAGGGAGCAATCAGCCCCAGCATTTT	CASTPRTGSNQPQHF
NA	TRBJ1-5	TRBV28	NA	TGTGCCAGCAGTACGGGGACAAGAGATCATCAGCCCCAGCATTTT	CASSTGTRDHQPQHF
few	TRBJ2-2	TRBV7-9	TRBD2	TGTGCCAGCAGCTCACTAGCGGGAGCGGCCGGGGAGCTGTTTTTT	CASSSLAGAAGELFF
NA	TRBJ2-7	TRBV20-1	NA	TGCAGTGCTAGCAACAGGGAACTTGCCTACGAGCAGTACTTC	CSASNRELAYEQYF
NA	TRBJ1-4	TRBV7-2	NA	TGTGCCAGCAGCTTAGTGGGGGGCGAAAAACTGTTTTTT	CASSLVGGEKLFF
NA	TRBJ1-6	TRBV11-3	NA	TGTGCCAGCAGCAACAGAGGGGGGTTCCGACCTGGGTCACCCCTCCACTTT	CASSNRGGFRPGSPLHF
large	TRBJ1-6	TRBV6-1	NA	TGTGCCAGCAGTGAAGGGAGTTGGGATATTCGTTCACCCCTCCACTTT	CASSEGSWDIRSPLHF
NA	TRBJ2-7	TRBV12-3/TRBV12-4	TRBD1	TGTGCCAGCAGTTCTATAGGACAGGGCTTTACCTACGAGCAGTACTTC	CASSSIGQGFTYEQYF
NA	TRBJ2-7	TRBV6-1	TRBD2	TGTGCCAGCAAGAAGCGGGAGGGTTACGAGCAGTACTTC	CASKKREGYEQYF
NA	TRBJ1-2	TRBV10-3	NA	TGTGCCATCAGTGAGACCAGGGATCGGGGCTACACCTTC	CAISETRDRGYTF
NA	TRBJ2-6	TRBV6-1	NA	TGTGCCAGCACCCCCATATGGCGGGGGGCCAACGTCCTGACTTTC	CASTPIWRGANVLTF
few	TRBJ1-2	TRBV18	NA	TGTGCCAGCTCACCACCAGGGTGGGACTATGGCTACACCTTC	CASSPPGWDYGYTF
large	TRBJ2-3	TRBV25-1	NA	TGTGCCAGCAGTGAATTTCGCATGAGCGGCGATACGCAGTATTTT	CASSEFRMSGDTQYF
NA	TRBJ1-1	TRBV20-1	NA	TGCAGTGCTAGATCCACGAACACTGAAGCTTTCTTT	CSARSTNTEAFF
few	TRBJ2-2	TRBV7-2	NA	TGTGCCAGCAGCTTAGGGGGCCTAGCGTTCGGGGAGCTGTTTTTT	CASSLGGLAFGELFF
NA	TRBJ2-7	TRBV24-1	NA	TGTGCCACCAGTGATTTTTCCTGGGACGAGCAGTACTTC	CATSDFSWDEQYF
few	TRBJ2-2	TRBV20-1	TRBD2	TGCAGTGCCACTACAGCGGGAGTCGGGGAGCTGTTTTTT	CSATTAGVGELFF
few	TRBJ1-1	TRBV11-2	NA	TGTGCCAGCAGCTTAGGTCTAACAGGCGGGACTGAAGCTTTCTTT	CASSLGLTGGTEAFF
NA	TRBJ1-6	TRBV30	NA	TGTGCCTGGTCAGGGGTGGGTAATTCACCCCTCCACTTT	CAWSGVGNSPLHF
NA	TRBJ2-3	TRBV19	TRBD2	TGTGCCAGTAGTAAGGGGCTAGCGGGCACAGATACGCAGTATTTT	CASSKGLAGTDTQYF
once	TRBJ1-1	TRBV7-8	NA	TGTGCCAGCAGCTCCTACACGGGTGAGGGGGCTGAAGCTTTCTTT	CASSSYTGEGAEAFF